This T cell receptor beta chain appears in the sequencing data of a study of patients and donors after allogeneic stem cell transplantation. The CDR3 extends over 17 amino acids. Germline V CDR1 and CDR2: MNHNS, SASEGT. Trimming cost V 6 bases and J 4 bases, with 22 bases left between them. This clonotype has a handful of counts. TCRdb analysed the RT-PCR reads with MiXCR anew, one entry per CDR3 protein. The sample records 410,000 or so distinct CDR3 sequences, 16% being singletons. The chain joins TRBV6-1 to TRBJ2-1, with D tentatively TRBD1 (6 bases). This clonotype was sampled from a human donor who was either an allogeneic HSCT recipient or a stem cell or donor lymphocyte infusion donor (not recorded which). It is not recorded whose cells these are; they may come from a transplant donor. Sequencing was carried out using blood, either unsorted or a sorted T cell fraction (not recorded which). CDR3 DNA: TGTGCCAGCAGAACCCACCCTACAGGGTATGGGTACAATGAGCAGTTCTTC. It translates to CASRTHPTGYGYNEQFF.